This TCR beta chain was sequenced during a study of T cell repertoires in cytomegalovirus infection. Turning to the study itself: The public TCR beta signatures pointed to both CMV infection and matching HLA type.

V shed 3 bases and J shed 7 bases, with 4 bases lying between them. This CDR3 region has 11 residues. The germline gives CDR1 SEHNR, CDR2 FQNEAQ (reference sequence). One entry per CDR3 protein results from TCRdb running MiXCR on the reads. The repertoire consists of under 300,000 distinct CDR3 sequences, with approximately 15% occurring once and the leading ten covering about 45%. In this sample, this clonotype turned up many times. The antigen remains undetermined. Study-level results: Dominating the ex vivo response were TCR beta clonotypes that were CMV-specific and HLA-C-restricted. Identification of carriers of CMV plus the relevant HLA was achieved through cumulative public TCR beta family frequency.

The chain recombines TRBV7-9 with TRBJ2-1; D is uncertain. The sequenced sample consisted of CD8+ T cells from PBMCs. The origin of this receptor is a human donor in good health (CMV status not recorded). Some clones in this sample may be carry-over from other donors' samples. In DNA form, the CDR3 reads TGTGCCAGCAGCTTGGTTAATGAGCAGTTCTTC. It translates to CASSLVNEQFF.